Here is one TCR beta chain with its context. Its antigen is not yet known. The input lacks base qualities; no much larger clone sits a single base away. The immunoSEQ Assay, a bias-controlled multiplex PCR, was used to amplify TCRbeta CDR3 regions from genomic DNA. The paper's processing steps were these. Within the assay, amplification of reference gene primers was used to estimate how many nucleated cells each sample contained. Sequence reads were collapsed and filtered to measure the absolute abundance of every unique TCRbeta CDR3 rearrangement. For each sample, productive Simpson clonality was calculated by taking the square root of Simpson's diversity index across productive rearrangements. TCRdb took this table from immuneACCESS and kept in-frame rearrangements with V and J called. Such tables lack part of the clones; where checked against another copy, unresolved V genes explain under half of the gap, and the rest is unexplained. The V and J calls and the clone size are those of that table, but D and trimming were determined from the DNA. The sample has approximately 350,000 clones on record, more than 70% of them singletons. About 7% of the sample goes to the ten largest clones.

In Seattle, one collaborating source enrolled patients while the infection was active and tracked those patients longitudinally over the course of disease. Whole blood was collected in K2EDTA tubes by collaborating institutions according to the institutions' own protocols. Collaborator samples were shipped for TCRbeta analysis as frozen whole blood, isolated PBMCs, or DNA extracted from either sample type. The data are from a study of blood T cell repertoires in COVID-19 (dated by TCRdb to about 2020). Looking at the study overall: Collaborator samples came from the United States, Italy and Spain and covered acute and convalescent phases of COVID-19. Samples were obtained from the ongoing ImmuneRACE study (first 160 participants) and from 1,000 to 1,500 subjects provided by 6 global collaborators. The prospective study material was composed of cDNA or gDNA derived from T cells, B-cell-depleted T cells, or PBMCs. Where available, HLA class I and class II types were obtained from metadata supplied by the sample provider rather than from assay-based typing. The repertoires were released in a freely available public database meant as a resource for research on the immune response to SARS-CoV-2. Sample metadata almost always included a de-identified subject ID, COVID-19 status, age in years and sex. Subjects who had been exposed to COVID-19, were actively infected with it, or had recovered from it provided the deeply sampled blood TCRbeta repertoires that made up the dataset. What the research found in general, with its limitations: The quantity of clinical and demographic metadata differed by source and by participant and was supplied without curation.

Its CDR3 holds 14 amino acids, cysteine through phenylalanine. Only the CDR3 region is kept as DNA, spanning 42 bases read in frame from base 1. CDR1 and CDR2, looked up from the germline V gene, are MDHEN and SYDVKM. The germline V and J ends show losses of 5 bases and 8 bases respectively, and no gene match explains 5 bases of the junction. The receptor chain draws on TRBV28 and TRBJ1-6; 8 bases in the junction line up with TRBD1. The TCR was taken from a woman aged 70 to 79 with COVID-19, enrolled during active disease. The source material was peripheral blood. For the CDR3, the sequence is CASSQTGGYSPLHF. The nucleotide sequence reads as follows: TGTGCCAGCAGTCAAACAGGGGGATATTCACCCCTCCACTTT.